This note documents a single T cell receptor (beta chain) sequence. Its matching antigen is unknown. Germline lookup yields CDR1 SEHNR and CDR2 FQNEAQ (reference sequence). Trimming took off 3 bases at V and 3 bases at J, with 9 bases between the two ends. CDR3 size: 14 residues. Data came from immunoSEQ multiplex PCR; TCRdb stores just in-frame clones and leaves some out. In the table there are roughly 140,000 clones, roughly 89% of which are singletons. This sample is part of a study of T cell responses to AZD1222 COVID-19 vaccine. Turning to the study itself: Pooled together were second doses at about 4 or about 12 weeks. Overall study findings and caveats: The donors showed a predominance of white British ancestry and of females, with possible underestimation of clonal diversity. Baseline seropositivity occurred in only a handful of AZD1222 recipients.

This material consisted of peripheral blood, taken on day 0 of AZD1222 vaccination. The source of this sequence is an adult in good health. The V gene is TRBV7-9, the J gene TRBJ1-5; D gene uncertain. The CDR3 loop is CASSFRHDNQPQHF. The CDR3 bases are TGTGCCAGCAGCTTTAGACATGACAATCAGCCCCAGCATTTT.